The rows below give T cell receptor beta chains drawn from one sample of a study of blood T cell repertoires in COVID-19. Assay: immunoSEQ multiplex PCR; the TCRdb copy retains only in-frame clones and omits some. The sample shows 250,000 to 400,000 clones, roughly 90% of them seen only once. Sequenced sample: PBMCs or T cells enriched from blood (not recorded which). The receptors shown here come from a man aged 60 to 75 who had recovered from COVID-19. Each CDR3 is given with its conserved first and last residue. The D gene is left open where the match is weak. Only some rows state a clone size, as once, few, many or a class for expanded clones.

abundance	d_gene	v_gene	j_gene	len	CDR3aa	CDR3nt
-	-	TRBV5-4	TRBJ2-3	12	CASSSGTDTQYF	TGTGCCAGCAGCTCCGGCACAGATACGCAGTATTTT
-	TRBD2	TRBV19	TRBJ2-7	16	CASSPEGLAGPYEQYF	TGTGCCAGTAGTCCCGAGGGACTAGCGGGCCCCTACGAGCAGTACTTC
once	-	TRBV5-1	TRBJ2-1	15	CASSQTDSSYNEQFF	TGCGCCAGCAGCCAGACGGACAGCTCCTACAATGAGCAGTTCTTC
-	-	TRBV6-5	TRBJ2-7	15	CASSYSAGQWDEQYF	TGTGCCAGCAGTTACTCGGCGGGACAGTGGGACGAGCAGTACTTC
-	TRBD1	TRBV5-1	TRBJ2-7	14	CASSVTGTAYEQYF	TGCGCCAGCTCGGTTACCGGGACAGCCTACGAGCAGTACTTC
-	-	TRBV29-1	TRBJ2-5	14	CSVGPAPYQETQYF	TGCAGCGTTGGGCCAGCGCCATACCAAGAGACCCAGTACTTC
-	-	TRBV7-9	TRBJ1-1	14	CASSFLPWNTEAFF	TGTGCCAGCAGCTTTCTACCCTGGAACACTGAAGCTTTCTTT
-	TRBD1	TRBV9	TRBJ1-3	19	CASSVAPSTGSASGNTIYF	TGTGCCAGCAGCGTAGCCCCCTCGACAGGGAGCGCCTCTGGAAACACCATATATTTT
once	TRBD1	TRBV29-1	TRBJ1-5	13	CSARDRVDQPQHF	TGCAGCGCCCGGGACAGGGTGGATCAGCCCCAGCATTTT
-	-	TRBV24-1	TRBJ2-3	15	CATSRGAHLTDTQYF	TGTGCCACCAGCCGCGGGGCCCACCTCACAGATACGCAGTATTTT
-	-	TRBV3-1/TRBV3-2	TRBJ1-5	14	CASSQVGSNQPQHF	TGTGCCAGCAGCCAAGTTGGCAGCAATCAGCCCCAGCATTTT
-	-	TRBV9	TRBJ1-2	14	CASSVGNQALGYTF	TGTGCCAGCAGCGTAGGAAACCAGGCCCTTGGCTACACCTTC
-	TRBD1	TRBV7-3	TRBJ2-1	14	CASSWDRGHNEQFF	TGTGCCAGCAGCTGGGACAGGGGGCATAATGAGCAGTTCTTC
-	TRBD2	TRBV9	TRBJ2-1	18	CASSVESSGRGRDNEQFF	TGTGCCAGCAGCGTAGAGTCTAGCGGGAGGGGTCGAGACAATGAGCAGTTCTTC
-	TRBD1	TRBV28	TRBJ1-6	15	CASYRGDTYNSPLHF	TGTGCCAGCTACAGGGGCGACACCTATAATTCACCCCTCCACTTT
-	-	TRBV11-2	TRBJ2-2	16	CASSPRGQGPTGELFF	TGTGCCAGCAGCCCCCGTGGTCAGGGGCCCACCGGGGAGCTGTTTTTT
-	-	TRBV24-1	TRBJ1-5	14	CATSDRLGNQPQHF	TGTGCCACCTCCGACAGGCTGGGCAATCAGCCCCAGCATTTT
-	-	TRBV4-2	TRBJ1-6	15	CASSQSDRNNSPLHF	TGTGCCAGCAGCCAATCGGACAGAAATAATTCACCCCTCCACTTT
-	TRBD1	TRBV7-9	TRBJ2-7	15	CASSSTGGEVGEQYF	TGTGCCAGCAGCTCGACAGGGGGCGAAGTCGGCGAGCAGTACTTC
-	TRBD1	TRBV11-2	TRBJ2-5	17	CASSQSRTGGFFQTQYF	TGTGCCAGCAGCCAATCGAGGACAGGGGGCTTCTTTCAGACCCAGTACTTC
-	TRBD2	TRBV5-3	TRBJ2-7	14	CARSNGLGTYEQYF	TGTGCCAGAAGCAACGGACTAGGAACCTACGAGCAGTACTTC
-	-	TRBV11-2	TRBJ1-1	16	CASSLPYSHQNTEAFF	TGTGCCAGCAGCTTACCTTACTCGCACCAGAACACTGAAGCTTTCTTT
-	TRBD2	TRBV11-2	TRBJ2-7	16	CASSLGTSGDTYEQYF	TGTGCCAGCAGCTTAGGGACTAGCGGAGACACCTACGAGCAGTACTTC
-	-	TRBV3-1/TRBV3-2	TRBJ2-7	15	CASSQSTGSFYEQYF	TGTGCCAGCAGCCAGTCTACAGGGAGTTTTTACGAGCAGTACTTC
-	TRBD2	TRBV7-2	TRBJ2-7	15	CASSPHGGAPYEQYF	TGTGCCAGCAGCCCCCACGGGGGGGCCCCCTACGAGCAGTACTTC
-	-	TRBV2	TRBJ1-5	13	CASSDREGQPQHF	TGTGCCAGCAGTGACAGGGAGGGTCAGCCCCAGCATTTT
-	-	TRBV27	TRBJ2-5	13	CASSSPGYETQYF	TGTGCCAGCAGTTCTCCAGGTTACGAGACCCAGTACTTC
-	TRBD2	TRBV2	TRBJ2-3	16	CASSVGLAGSTDTQYF	TGTGCCAGCAGTGTGGGACTAGCGGGATCTACAGATACGCAGTATTTT
-	TRBD2	TRBV28	TRBJ2-7	16	CASSLRNSGGSYEQYF	TGTGCCAGCAGTCTTCGAAATAGCGGGGGGTCCTACGAGCAGTACTTC
-	-	TRBV2	TRBJ1-6	15	CASSLESSYNSPLHF	TGTGCCAGCAGCCTGGAGAGCTCCTATAATTCACCCCTCCACTTT
-	TRBD2	TRBV10-3	TRBJ2-7	15	CAIRTGLADHYEQYF	TGTGCCATCAGAACGGGACTAGCAGACCACTACGAGCAGTACTTC
-	TRBD1	TRBV2	TRBJ1-2	15	CASSELTGTGNGYTF	TGTGCCAGCAGTGAGCTTACCGGGACAGGGAATGGCTACACCTTC
-	TRBD2	TRBV28	TRBJ2-1	16	CASNQGLSGVYNEQFF	TGTGCCAGCAATCAGGGCCTTAGCGGGGTCTACAATGAGCAGTTCTTC
-	-	TRBV5-6	TRBJ1-2	14	CASSGTRYHPGYTF	TGTGCCAGCAGCGGGACACGCTATCATCCTGGCTACACCTTC
-	TRBD1	TRBV3-1/TRBV3-2	TRBJ2-1	15	CASSLIGQGSDEQFF	TGTGCCAGCAGCTTGATTGGACAGGGGAGCGATGAGCAGTTCTTC
-	TRBD2	TRBV9	TRBJ2-1	16	CASSVSTSGPYNEQFF	TGTGCCAGCAGCGTCTCCACTAGCGGGCCTTACAATGAGCAGTTCTTC
-	-	TRBV5-4	TRBJ1-2	15	CASSLSELPDYGYTF	TGTGCCAGCAGCTTGTCGGAGCTCCCTGACTATGGCTACACCTTC
few	TRBD2	TRBV5-1	TRBJ2-1	16	CASSLVGLAGGIEQFF	TGCGCCAGCAGCTTGGTGGGACTAGCGGGAGGGATTGAGCAGTTCTTC
once	-	TRBV12-3/TRBV12-4	TRBJ2-7	13	CASSRDSLGEQYF	TGTGCCAGCAGTCGGGACTCCCTGGGTGAGCAGTACTTC
-	-	TRBV5-1	TRBJ1-1	13	CASSFALNTEAFF	TGCGCCAGCAGCTTCGCGCTGAACACTGAAGCTTTCTTT
-	-	TRBV28	TRBJ2-3	16	CASSSTGQGRTDTQYF	TGTGCCAGCAGCTCGACAGGCCAAGGCCGCACAGATACGCAGTATTTT
few	TRBD1	TRBV5-6	TRBJ1-6	14	CASSGWDSYSPLHF	TGTGCCAGCAGCGGGTGGGACAGTTACTCACCCCTCCACTTT